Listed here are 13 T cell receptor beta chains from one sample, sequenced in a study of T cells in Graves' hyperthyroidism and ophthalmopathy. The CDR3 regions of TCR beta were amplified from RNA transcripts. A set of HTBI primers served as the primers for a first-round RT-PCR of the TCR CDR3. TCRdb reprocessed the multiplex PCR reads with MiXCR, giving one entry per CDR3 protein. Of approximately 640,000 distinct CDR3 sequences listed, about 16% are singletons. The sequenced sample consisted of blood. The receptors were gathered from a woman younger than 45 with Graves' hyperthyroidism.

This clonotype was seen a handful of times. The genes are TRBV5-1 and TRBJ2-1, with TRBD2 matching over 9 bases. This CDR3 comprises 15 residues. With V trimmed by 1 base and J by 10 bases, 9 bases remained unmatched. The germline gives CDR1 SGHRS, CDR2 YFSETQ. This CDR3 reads CASSLSASGAGEQFF. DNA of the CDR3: TGCGCCAGCAGCTTGTCGGCTAGCGGGGCAGGGGAGCAGTTCTTC.

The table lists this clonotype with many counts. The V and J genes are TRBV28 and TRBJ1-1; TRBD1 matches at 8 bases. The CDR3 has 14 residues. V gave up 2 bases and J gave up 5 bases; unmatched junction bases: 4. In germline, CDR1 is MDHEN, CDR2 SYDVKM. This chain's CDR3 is CASSLGQGGTEAFF. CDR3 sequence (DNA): TGTGCCAGCAGTTTAGGACAGGGTGGAACTGAAGCTTTCTTT.

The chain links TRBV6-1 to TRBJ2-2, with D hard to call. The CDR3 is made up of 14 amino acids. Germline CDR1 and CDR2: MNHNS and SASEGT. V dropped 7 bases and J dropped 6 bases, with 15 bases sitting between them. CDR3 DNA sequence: TGTGCCAGCATATTATCGTCGATTGCCGGGGAGCTGTTTTTT. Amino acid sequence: CASILSSIAGELFF.

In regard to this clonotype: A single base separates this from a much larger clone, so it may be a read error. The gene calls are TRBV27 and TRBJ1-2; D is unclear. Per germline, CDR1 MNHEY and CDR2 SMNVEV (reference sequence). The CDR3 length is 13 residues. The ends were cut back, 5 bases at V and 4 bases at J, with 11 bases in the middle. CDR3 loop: CASSIGEAYGYTF. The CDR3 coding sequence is TGTGCCAGCAGTATTGGGGAGGCCTATGGCTACACCTTC.

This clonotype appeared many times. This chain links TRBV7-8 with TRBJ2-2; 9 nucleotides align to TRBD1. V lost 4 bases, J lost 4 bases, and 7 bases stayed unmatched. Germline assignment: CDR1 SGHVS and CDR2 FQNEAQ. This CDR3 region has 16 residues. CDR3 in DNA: TGTGCCAGCAGCTGGTCCGGGACAGGGTTCACCGGGGAGCTGTTTTTT. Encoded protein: CASSWSGTGFTGELFF.

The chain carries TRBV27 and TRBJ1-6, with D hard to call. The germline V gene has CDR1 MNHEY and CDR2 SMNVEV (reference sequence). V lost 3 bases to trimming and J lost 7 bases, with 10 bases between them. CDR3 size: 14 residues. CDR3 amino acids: CASSFGKENSPLHF. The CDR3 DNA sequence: TGTGCCAGCAGTTTTGGGAAAGAGAATTCACCCCTCCACTTT.

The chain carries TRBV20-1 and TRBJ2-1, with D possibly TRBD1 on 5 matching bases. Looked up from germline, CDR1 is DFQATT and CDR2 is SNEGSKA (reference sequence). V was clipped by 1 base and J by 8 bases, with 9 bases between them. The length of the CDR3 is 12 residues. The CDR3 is CSARGGVDEQFF. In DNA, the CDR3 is TGCAGTGCTAGAGGGGGCGTGGATGAGCAGTTCTTC.

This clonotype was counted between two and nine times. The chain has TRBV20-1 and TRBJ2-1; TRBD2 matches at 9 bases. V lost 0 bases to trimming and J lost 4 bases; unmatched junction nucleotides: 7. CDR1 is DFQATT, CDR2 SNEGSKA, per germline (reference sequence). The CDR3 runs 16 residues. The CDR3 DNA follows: TGCAGTGCTAGAGAAACTCTAGCGGGATATTACAATGAGCAGTTCTTC. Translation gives CSARETLAGYYNEQFF.

CDR3 region: CASSILAGEYNEQFF. DNA for the CDR3: TGTGCCAGCAGCATACTAGCGGGAGAGTACAATGAGCAGTTCTTC. The rearrangement joins TRBV3-1 to TRBJ2-1; 11 bases align to TRBD2. Germline-derived CDR1 and CDR2 are LGHDT and YNNKEL (reference sequence). The CDR3 sequence is 15 residues long. J gave up 4 bases and V 5 bases, and 4 bases lay outside the gene matches.

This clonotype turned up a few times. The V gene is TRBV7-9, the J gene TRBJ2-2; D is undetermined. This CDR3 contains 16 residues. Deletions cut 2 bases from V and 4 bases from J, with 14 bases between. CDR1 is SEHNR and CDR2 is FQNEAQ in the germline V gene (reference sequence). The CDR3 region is CASSLSGPRSTGELFF. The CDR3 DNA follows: TGTGCCAGCAGCTTATCCGGGCCTAGGAGCACCGGGGAGCTGTTTTTT.

In DNA form, the CDR3 reads TGTGCCAGCAGTTATGAGCGTCAGAGGAATGAAAAACTGTTTTTT. It yields the protein CASSYERQRNEKLFF. The chain employs TRBV12-3 or TRBV12-4 and TRBJ1-4; D unclear. V was clipped by 4 bases and J by 5 bases, with 14 bases between them. The length of the CDR3 is 15 residues.

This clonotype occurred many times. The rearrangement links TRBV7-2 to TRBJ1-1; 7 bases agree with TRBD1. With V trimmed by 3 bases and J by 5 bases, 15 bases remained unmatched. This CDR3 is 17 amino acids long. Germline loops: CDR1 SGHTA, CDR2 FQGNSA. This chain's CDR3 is CASSLARGFAVRTEAFF. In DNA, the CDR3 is TGTGCCAGCAGCTTGGCCAGGGGGTTCGCAGTGAGAACTGAAGCTTTCTTT.

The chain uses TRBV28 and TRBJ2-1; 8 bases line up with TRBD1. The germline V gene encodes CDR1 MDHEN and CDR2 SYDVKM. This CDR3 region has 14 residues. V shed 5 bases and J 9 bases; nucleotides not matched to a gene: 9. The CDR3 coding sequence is TGTGCCAGCAGTCGGACCAGGGGGCTTGTTGAGCAGTTCTTC. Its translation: CASSRTRGLVEQFF.